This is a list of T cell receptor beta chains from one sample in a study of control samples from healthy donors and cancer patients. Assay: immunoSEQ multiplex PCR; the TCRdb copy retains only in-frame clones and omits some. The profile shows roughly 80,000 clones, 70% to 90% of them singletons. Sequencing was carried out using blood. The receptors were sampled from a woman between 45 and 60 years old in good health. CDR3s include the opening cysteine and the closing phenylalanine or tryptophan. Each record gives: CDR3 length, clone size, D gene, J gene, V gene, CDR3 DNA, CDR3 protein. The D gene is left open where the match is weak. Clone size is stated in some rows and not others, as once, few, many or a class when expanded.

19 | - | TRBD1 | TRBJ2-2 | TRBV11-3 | TGTGCCAGCAGCTTGCCCCCGAGCAGGGGGCGGAAGGACACCGGGGAGCTGTTTTTT | CASSLPPSRGRKDTGELFF
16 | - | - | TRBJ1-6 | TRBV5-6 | TGTGCCAGCAGTTCAAATTCCGGGGGCCTAAATTCACCCCTCCACTTT | CASSSNSGGLNSPLHF
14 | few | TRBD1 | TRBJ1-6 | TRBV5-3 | TGTGCCAGAAGCACCGACAGGGCCGACTCACCCCTCCACTTT | CARSTDRADSPLHF
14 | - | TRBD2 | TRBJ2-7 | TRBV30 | TGTGCCTGGAGGCTGCCGGGACTAGTGCTTGAGCAGTACTTC | CAWRLPGLVLEQYF
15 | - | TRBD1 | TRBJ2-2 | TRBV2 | TGTGCCAGCAGTTACAGGGGGCGCGCGGCCGGGGAGCTGTTTTTT | CASSYRGRAAGELFF
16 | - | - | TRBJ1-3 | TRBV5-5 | TGTGCCAGCAGCTCCCGAAGGCAGGCGGGGGGAAACACCATATATTTT | CASSSRRQAGGNTIYF
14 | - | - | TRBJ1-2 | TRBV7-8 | TGTGCCAGCAGCTCTAGGGCAGGGCACTATGGCTACACCTTC | CASSSRAGHYGYTF
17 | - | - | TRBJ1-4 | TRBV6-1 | TGTGCCAGCAGTGACAGACAGAGAGTAGCAACTAATGAAAAACTGTTTTTT | CASSDRQRVATNEKLFF
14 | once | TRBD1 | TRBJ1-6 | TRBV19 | TGTGCCAGTAAGACAGGGACCTATAATTCACCCCTCCACTTT | CASKTGTYNSPLHF
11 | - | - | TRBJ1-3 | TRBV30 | TGTGCCTGGAGTGAGAGTGACACCATATATTTT | CAWSESDTIYF
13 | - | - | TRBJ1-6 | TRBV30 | TGTGCCTGGAATTCAGGGGTGGATTCACCCCTCCACTTT | CAWNSGVDSPLHF
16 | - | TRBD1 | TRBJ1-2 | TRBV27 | TGTGCCAGCAGTTCCCATCCGGGACAGGGGGCGCAGGGCTACACCTTC | CASSSHPGQGAQGYTF
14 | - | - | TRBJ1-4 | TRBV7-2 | TGTGCCAGCAGCTTACACCGGGGCGAGGAAAAACTGTTTTTT | CASSLHRGEEKLFF
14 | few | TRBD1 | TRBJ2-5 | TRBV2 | TGTGCCAGCAGTGAGGTGACAGGGGAAGAGACCCAGTACTTC | CASSEVTGEETQYF
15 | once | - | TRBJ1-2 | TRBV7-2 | TGTGCCAGCAGCTTACTCGGAGGACGGGGTAATGTCTACACCTTC | CASSLLGGRGNVYTF
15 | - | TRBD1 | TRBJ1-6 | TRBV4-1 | TGCGCCAGCAGCCCGTATGGACAGGTTAATTCACCCCTCCACTTT | CASSPYGQVNSPLHF
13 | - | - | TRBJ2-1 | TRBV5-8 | TGTGCCAGCAGGCCCCCAGGGTTCAATGAGCAGTTCTTC | CASRPPGFNEQFF
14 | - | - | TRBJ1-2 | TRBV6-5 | TGTGCCAGCAGGAAAGGGGCCCCTACATGGGACTACACCTTC | CASRKGAPTWDYTF
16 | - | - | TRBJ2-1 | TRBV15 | TGTGCCACCAGCAGGCGCCGCCCTCGCTCCTACAATGAGCAGTTCTTC | CATSRRRPRSYNEQFF
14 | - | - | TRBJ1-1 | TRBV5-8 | TGTGCCAGCACGCACTACTTCGGTCACCTTGAAGCTTTCTTT | CASTHYFGHLEAFF
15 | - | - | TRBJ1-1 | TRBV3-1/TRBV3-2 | TGTGCCAGCAGTCCCGGGACTCACTTGAGGACTGAAGCTTTCTTT | CASSPGTHLRTEAFF